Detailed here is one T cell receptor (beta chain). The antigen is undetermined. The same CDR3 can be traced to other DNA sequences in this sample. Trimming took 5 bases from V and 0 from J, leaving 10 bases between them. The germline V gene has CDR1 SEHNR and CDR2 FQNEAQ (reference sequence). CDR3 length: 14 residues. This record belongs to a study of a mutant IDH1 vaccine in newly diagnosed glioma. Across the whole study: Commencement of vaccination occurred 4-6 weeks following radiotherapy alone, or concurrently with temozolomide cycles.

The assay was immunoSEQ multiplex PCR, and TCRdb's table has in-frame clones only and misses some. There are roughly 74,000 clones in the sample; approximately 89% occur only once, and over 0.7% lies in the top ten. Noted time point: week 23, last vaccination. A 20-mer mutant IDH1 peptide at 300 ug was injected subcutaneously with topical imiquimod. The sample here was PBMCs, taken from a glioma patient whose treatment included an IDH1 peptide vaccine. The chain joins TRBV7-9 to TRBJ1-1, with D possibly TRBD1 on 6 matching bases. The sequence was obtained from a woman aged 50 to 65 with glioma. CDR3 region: CASSPGQMNTEAFF. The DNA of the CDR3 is TGTGCCAGCAGCCCCGGACAGATGAACACTGAAGCTTTCTTT.